Below, 3 T cell receptor beta chains from the same sample are listed, as sequenced in a study of T cells after yellow fever vaccination. Using its own MiXCR run on the 5' RACE reads, TCRdb lists one record per CDR3 protein. The sample has 300,000 or so distinct CDR3 sequences; 6.5% to 8.5% are singletons. The sample consisted of PBMCs, taken around 45 days after the first yellow fever vaccination. Receptors originate from a man aged 18 to 30 who received the YFV17D yellow fever vaccine.

This clonotype occurred many times. The V call is TRBV5-6, the J call TRBJ2-4, with D possibly TRBD1 on 5 matching bases. This CDR3 is built from 15 residues. CDR1 is SGHDT and CDR2 is YYEEEE in the germline V gene. V was pared by 4 bases and J by 6 bases, with 17 bases between. CDR3 amino acids: CASSPAGYYGNIQYF. The CDR3 DNA follows: TGTGCCAGCAGCCCAGCAGGGTATTATGGAAACATTCAGTACTTC.

The CDR3 DNA is TGTGCCAGCAGCTCCGGTCATTGGGCCAACTCTGGAAACACCATATATTTT. Residues: CASSSGHWANSGNTIYF. V usage is TRBV7-9 and J usage is TRBJ1-3; D is unresolved. There are 17 residues in the CDR3. Germline assignment: CDR1 SEHNR and CDR2 FQNEAQ (reference sequence). Trimming cost V 4 bases and J 0 bases, with 16 bases left between them.

With respect to this clonotype: Possible read error: a much larger clone is one base away. The chain links TRBV12-3 or TRBV12-4 to TRBJ1-1; TRBD1 is a possible D gene (6 bases). CDR3 length: 13 amino acids. Trimming took 2 bases from V and 3 from J, leaving 7 bases between them. CDR3 residues: CASSLYRDTEAFF. CDR3 sequence (DNA): TGTGCCAGCAGTTTATACAGGGACACTGAAGCTTTCTTT.